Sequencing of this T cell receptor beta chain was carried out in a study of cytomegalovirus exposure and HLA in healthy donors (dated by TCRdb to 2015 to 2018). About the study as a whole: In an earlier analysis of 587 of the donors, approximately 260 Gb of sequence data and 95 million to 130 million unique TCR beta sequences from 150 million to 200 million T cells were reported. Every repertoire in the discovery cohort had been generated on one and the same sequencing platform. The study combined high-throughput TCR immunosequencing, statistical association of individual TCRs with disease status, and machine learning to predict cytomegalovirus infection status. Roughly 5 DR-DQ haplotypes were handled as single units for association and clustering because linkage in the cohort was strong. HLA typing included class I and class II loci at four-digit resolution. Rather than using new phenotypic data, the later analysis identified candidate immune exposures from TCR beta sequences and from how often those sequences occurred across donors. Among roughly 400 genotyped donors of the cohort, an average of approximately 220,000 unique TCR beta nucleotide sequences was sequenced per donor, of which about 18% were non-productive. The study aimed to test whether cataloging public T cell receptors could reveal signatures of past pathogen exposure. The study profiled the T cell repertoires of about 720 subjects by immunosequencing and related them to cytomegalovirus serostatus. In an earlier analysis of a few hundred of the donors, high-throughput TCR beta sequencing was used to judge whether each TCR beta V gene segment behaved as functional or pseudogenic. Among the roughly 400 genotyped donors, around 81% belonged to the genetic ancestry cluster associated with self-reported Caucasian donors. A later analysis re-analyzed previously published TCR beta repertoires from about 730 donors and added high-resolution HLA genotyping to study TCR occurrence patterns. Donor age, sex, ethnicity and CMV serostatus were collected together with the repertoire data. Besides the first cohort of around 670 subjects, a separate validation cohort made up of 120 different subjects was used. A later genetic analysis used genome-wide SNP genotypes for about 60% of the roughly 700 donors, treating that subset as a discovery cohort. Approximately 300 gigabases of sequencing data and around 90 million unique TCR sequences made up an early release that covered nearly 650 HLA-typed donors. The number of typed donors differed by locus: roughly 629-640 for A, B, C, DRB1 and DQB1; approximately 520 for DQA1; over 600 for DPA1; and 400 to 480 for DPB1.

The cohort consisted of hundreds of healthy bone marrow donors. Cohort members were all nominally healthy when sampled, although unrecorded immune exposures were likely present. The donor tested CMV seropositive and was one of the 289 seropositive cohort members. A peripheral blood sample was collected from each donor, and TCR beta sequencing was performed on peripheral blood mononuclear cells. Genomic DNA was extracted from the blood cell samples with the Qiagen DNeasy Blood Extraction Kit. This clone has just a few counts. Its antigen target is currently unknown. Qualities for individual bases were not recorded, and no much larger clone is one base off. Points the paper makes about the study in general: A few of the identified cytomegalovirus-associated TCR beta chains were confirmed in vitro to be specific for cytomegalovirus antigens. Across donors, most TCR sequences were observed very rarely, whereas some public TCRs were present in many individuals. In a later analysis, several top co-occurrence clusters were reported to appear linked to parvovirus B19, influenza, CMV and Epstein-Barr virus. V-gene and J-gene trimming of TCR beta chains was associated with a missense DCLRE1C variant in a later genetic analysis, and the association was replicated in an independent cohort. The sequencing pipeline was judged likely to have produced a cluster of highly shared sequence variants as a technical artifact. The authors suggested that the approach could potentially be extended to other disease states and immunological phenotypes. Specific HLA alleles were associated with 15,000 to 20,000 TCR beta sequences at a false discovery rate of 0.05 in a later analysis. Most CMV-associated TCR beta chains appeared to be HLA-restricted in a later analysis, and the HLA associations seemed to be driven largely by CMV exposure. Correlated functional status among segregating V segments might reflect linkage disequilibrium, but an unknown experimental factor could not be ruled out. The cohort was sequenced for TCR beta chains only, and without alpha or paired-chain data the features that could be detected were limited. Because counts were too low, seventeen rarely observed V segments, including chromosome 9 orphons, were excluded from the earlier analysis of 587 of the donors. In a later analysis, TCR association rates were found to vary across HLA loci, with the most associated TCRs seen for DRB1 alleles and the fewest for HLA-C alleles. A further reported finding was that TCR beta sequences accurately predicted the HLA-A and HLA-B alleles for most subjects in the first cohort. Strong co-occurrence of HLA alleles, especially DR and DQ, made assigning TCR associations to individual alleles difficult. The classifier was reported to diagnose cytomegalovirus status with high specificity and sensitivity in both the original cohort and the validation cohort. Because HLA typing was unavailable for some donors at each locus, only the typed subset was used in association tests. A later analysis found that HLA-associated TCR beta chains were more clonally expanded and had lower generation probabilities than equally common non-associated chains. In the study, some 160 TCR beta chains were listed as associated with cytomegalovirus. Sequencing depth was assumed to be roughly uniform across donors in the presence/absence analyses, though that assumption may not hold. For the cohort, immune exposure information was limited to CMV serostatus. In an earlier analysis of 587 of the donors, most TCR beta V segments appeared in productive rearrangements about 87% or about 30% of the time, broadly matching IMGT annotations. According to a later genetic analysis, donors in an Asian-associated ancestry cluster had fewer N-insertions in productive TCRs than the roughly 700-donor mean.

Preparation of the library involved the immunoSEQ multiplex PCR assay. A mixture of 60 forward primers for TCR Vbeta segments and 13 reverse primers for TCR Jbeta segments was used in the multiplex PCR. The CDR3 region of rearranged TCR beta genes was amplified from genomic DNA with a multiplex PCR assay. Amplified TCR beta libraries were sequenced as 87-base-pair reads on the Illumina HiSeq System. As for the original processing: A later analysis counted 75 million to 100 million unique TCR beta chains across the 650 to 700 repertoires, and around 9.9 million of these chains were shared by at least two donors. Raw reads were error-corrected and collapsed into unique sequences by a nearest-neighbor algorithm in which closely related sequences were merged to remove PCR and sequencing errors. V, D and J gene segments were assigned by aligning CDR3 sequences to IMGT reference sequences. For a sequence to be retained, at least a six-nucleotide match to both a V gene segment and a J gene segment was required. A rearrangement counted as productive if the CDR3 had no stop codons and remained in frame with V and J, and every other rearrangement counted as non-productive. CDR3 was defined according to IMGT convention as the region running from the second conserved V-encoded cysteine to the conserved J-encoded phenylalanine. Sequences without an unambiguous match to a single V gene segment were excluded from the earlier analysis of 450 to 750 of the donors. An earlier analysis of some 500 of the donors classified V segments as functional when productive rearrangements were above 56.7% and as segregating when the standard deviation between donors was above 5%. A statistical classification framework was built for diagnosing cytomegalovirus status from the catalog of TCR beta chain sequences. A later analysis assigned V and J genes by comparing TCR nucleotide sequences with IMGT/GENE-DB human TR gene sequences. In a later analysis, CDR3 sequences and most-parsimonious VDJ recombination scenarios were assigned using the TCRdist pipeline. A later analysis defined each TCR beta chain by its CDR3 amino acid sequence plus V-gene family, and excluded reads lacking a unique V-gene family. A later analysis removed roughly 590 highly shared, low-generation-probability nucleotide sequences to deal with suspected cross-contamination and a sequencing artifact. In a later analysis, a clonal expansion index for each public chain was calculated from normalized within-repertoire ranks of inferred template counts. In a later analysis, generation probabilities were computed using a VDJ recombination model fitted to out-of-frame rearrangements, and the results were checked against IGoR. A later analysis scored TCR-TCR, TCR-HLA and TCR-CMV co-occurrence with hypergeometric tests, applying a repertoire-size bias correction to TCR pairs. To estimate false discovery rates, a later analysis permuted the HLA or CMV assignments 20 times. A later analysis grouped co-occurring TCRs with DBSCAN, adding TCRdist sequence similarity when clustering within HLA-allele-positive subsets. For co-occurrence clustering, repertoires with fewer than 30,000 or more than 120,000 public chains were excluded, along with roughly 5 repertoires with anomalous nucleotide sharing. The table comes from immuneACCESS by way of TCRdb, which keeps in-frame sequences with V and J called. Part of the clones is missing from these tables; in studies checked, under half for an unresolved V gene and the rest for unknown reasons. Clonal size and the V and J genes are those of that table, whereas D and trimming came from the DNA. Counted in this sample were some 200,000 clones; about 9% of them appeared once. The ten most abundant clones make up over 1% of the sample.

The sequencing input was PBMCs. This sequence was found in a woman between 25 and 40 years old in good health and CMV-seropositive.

The CDR3 region: CASSLGSGPFDEQYF. The bases are TGTGCCAGCAGTTTGGGGTCAGGGCCCTTCGACGAGCAGTACTTC. The receptor chain draws on TRBV7-9 and TRBJ2-7, with a weak D call of TRBD1 (5 bases match). From its cysteine to its phenylalanine, the CDR3 spans 15 amino acids. Only the CDR3 part of the read is kept: 45 bases, read in frame from the first base. The germline V gene (reference sequence) gives CDR1 as SEHNR and CDR2 as FQNEAQ. V and J are truncated by 6 bases and 5 bases respectively, leaving an intervening sequence of 20 bases.